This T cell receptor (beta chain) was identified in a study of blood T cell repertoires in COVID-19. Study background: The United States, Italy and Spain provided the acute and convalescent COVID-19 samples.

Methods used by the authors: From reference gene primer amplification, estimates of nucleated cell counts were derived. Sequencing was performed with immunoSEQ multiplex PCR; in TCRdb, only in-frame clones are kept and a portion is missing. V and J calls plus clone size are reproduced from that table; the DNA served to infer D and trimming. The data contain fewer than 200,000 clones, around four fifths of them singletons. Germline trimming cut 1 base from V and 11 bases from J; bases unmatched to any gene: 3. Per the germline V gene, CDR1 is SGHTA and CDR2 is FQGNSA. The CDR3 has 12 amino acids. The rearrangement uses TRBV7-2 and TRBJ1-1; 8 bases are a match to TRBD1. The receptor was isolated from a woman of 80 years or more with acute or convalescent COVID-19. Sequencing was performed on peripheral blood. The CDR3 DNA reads TGTGCCAGCAGCTTAGGGACAGGGAGCGCTTTCTTT. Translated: CASSLGTGSAFF.